What follows are 24 T cell receptor beta chains derived from one specimen sequenced in a study of vaccination effects on CD4 cells after COVID-19. The table came from immunoSEQ multiplex PCR; TCRdb's copy has only in-frame clones and leaves some out. The table has under 20,000 clones, around 70% seen once. Antigens of these TCRs are unknown. Viral peptide pool expansion of antigen-specific CD4+ T cells preceded sequencing in the ViraFEST assay. Cultured cells yielded isolated CD4+ T cells after less than 11 days. According to PCR results, the person was infected with SARS-CoV-2 between March and December 2020. The sequencing used CD4+ T cells from PBMCs cultured with SARS-CoV-2 spike peptides, collected before COVID-19 vaccination. Every receptor here comes from a human donor who had a prior SARS-CoV-2 infection.

V gene TRBV28 combines with J gene TRBJ2-7, with D unresolved. Germline CDR1 and CDR2: MDHEN and SYDVKM. V lost 2 bases and J 2 bases, leaving 10 bases between the germline ends. The CDR3 contains 14 residues. The DNA of the CDR3 is TGTGCCAGCAGTTTAGGGCCCAGTACCTACGAGCAGTACTTC. It translates to CASSLGPSTYEQYF.

The V and J genes are TRBV6-5 and TRBJ1-5; 8 bases fit TRBD1. Germline loops: CDR1 MNHEY, CDR2 SVGAGI. This CDR3 is built from 14 residues. V trimming: 5 bases; J trimming: 6 bases; junction bases outside the gene matches: 6. CDR3 sequence: CASSLSGGGQPQHF. The CDR3 DNA is TGTGCCAGCAGTCTCTCAGGGGGCGGTCAGCCCCAGCATTTT.

In this sample, this clone turned up a few times. V usage is TRBV11-3 and J usage is TRBJ1-6; possible D gene TRBD1, 5 bases. Germline-derived CDR1 and CDR2 are SGHNT and YENEEA. V was clipped by 2 bases and J by 10 bases, with 9 bases between them. CDR3 length: 13 amino acids. The CDR3 loop is CASSLTRGSPLHF. The CDR3 DNA is TGTGCCAGCAGCTTAACGAGGGGATCACCCCTCCACTTT.

The V call is TRBV5-4, the J call TRBJ2-7; 9 bases agree with TRBD2. CDR1 and CDR2 from the germline V gene are SGHNT and YYREEE (reference sequence). The V gene end was trimmed by 3 bases and the J gene end by 3 bases; junction bases not matched to a gene: 7. This CDR3 has 15 amino acids. CDR3 DNA sequence: TGTGCCAGCAGCTCCAGGACTAGCGAGTACTACGAGCAGTACTTC. Its protein is CASSSRTSEYYEQYF.

This clone is judged medium-sized. This sequence joins TRBV3-1 (or the pseudogene TRBV3-2) and TRBJ2-7, with D uncertain. The CDR3 extends over 14 amino acids. The V end was cut by 1 base, the J end by 5 bases, with 12 bases between. Germline V gene lookup returns CDR1 LGHDT and CDR2 YNNKEL (reference sequence). The CDR3 region is CASSQVFYANEQYF. The CDR3 DNA follows: TGTGCCAGCAGCCAAGTATTCTATGCCAACGAGCAGTACTTC.

V usage is TRBV28 and J usage is TRBJ2-1, with a possible D match to TRBD2 (5 bases). Trimming pared 6 bases from V and 8 bases from J, leaving 17 bases between. The CDR3 is made up of 14 amino acids. In germline, CDR1 is MDHEN, CDR2 SYDVKM. The CDR3 nucleotides read TGTGCCAGCAGCGACGGGATATACTTTGATGAGCAGTTCTTC. Its protein product is CASSDGIYFDEQFF.

In its sample, this clone was seen a few times. This chain uses TRBV3-1 (or the pseudogene TRBV3-2) with TRBJ1-6, with unresolved D. This CDR3 is 12 amino acids long. Trimming removed 3 bases at V and 9 bases at J, with 6 bases between. Germline assignment: CDR1 LGHDT and CDR2 YNNKEL (reference sequence). This chain's CDR3 is CASSHPLSPLHF. CDR3 in DNA: TGTGCCAGCAGCCACCCCCTTTCACCCCTCCACTTT.

The genes are TRBV12-3 or TRBV12-4 and TRBJ2-5, with a weak D call TRBD2 (6 bases). The CDR3 totals 13 residues. The V end lost 2 bases, the J end lost 5 bases, and 9 bases lay between the germline ends. The DNA for the CDR3 is TGTGCCAGCAGTTTAACTAGCATGGAGACCCAGTACTTC. Protein product: CASSLTSMETQYF.

The chain uses TRBV4-3 and TRBJ1-3; D unresolved. This CDR3 is built from 16 residues. Trimming removed 0 bases from V and 0 bases from J, with 9 bases in between. Germline V gene lookup returns CDR1 LGHNA and CDR2 YSLEER. The CDR3 DNA reads TGCGCCAGCAGCCAAGATTGGGTCCCCTCTGGAAACACCATATATTTT. This translates into CASSQDWVPSGNTIYF.

This clone was seen a few times. The CDR3 protein is CASSQDRASGATDTQYF. The CDR3 DNA follows: TGTGCCAGCAGCCAAGATCGGGCCAGCGGGGCCACAGATACGCAGTATTTT. V is TRBV4-2 and J is TRBJ2-3; 7 bases are a match to TRBD2. Germline CDR1 LGHNA, CDR2 YNFKEQ. There are 17 residues in the CDR3. The ends lost 0 bases at V and 2 bases at J; junction bases unmatched: 8.

The chain has TRBV5-4 and TRBJ2-5, with D possibly TRBD1 on 5 matching bases. Trimming took off 4 bases at V and 4 bases at J, with 14 bases between the two ends. The CDR3 spans 14 residues. Germline CDR1 and CDR2: SGHNT and YYREEE (reference sequence). DNA for the CDR3: TGTGCCAGCAGCCCTAAAGGGGTAGGAGAGACCCAGTACTTC. Residues: CASSPKGVGETQYF.

CDR3 sequence reads: CASSQDTEGQPQHF. CDR3 DNA sequence: TGTGCCAGCAGTCAGGACACCGAGGGACAGCCCCAGCATTTT. The chain joins TRBV2 to TRBJ1-5; D is possibly TRBD1 (5 bases). The CDR3 spans 14 residues. Trimming removed 5 bases at V and 7 bases at J, with 15 bases between. Per the germline V gene, CDR1 is SNHLY and CDR2 is FYNNEI.

The chain employs TRBV27 and TRBJ2-3, with D possibly TRBD2 on 5 matching bases. Between the trimmed V and J ends, which lost 2 bases and 6 bases, there was a span of 9 bases. Germline CDR1 is MNHEY and CDR2 is SMNVEV (reference sequence). CDR3 length equals 13 residues. CDR3 sequence reads: CASSLVRGDTQYF. The DNA of the CDR3 is TGTGCCAGCAGTTTAGTCCGCGGGGATACGCAGTATTTT.

This clone was seen a single time. Here the CDR3 reads CASSVDPVSTDTQYF. The CDR3 coding sequence is TGTGCCAGCAGCGTAGATCCGGTTAGCACAGATACGCAGTATTTT. V and J are TRBV9 and TRBJ2-3, with D unresolved. The V gene lost 0 bases and the J gene lost 0 bases, with 8 bases spanning the gap. The CDR3 is 15 residues long. Germline V lookup: CDR1 SGDLS, CDR2 YYNGEE.

This clone has a handful of counts. This chain joins TRBV5-1 and TRBJ1-4; weak D call: TRBD1 (5 bases). Germline V lookup: CDR1 SGHRS, CDR2 YFSETQ. The V end lost 1 base, the J end lost 7 bases, and 11 bases lay between the germline ends. CDR3 length: 14 residues. Here the CDR3 DNA reads TGCGCCAGCAGCTTGCAGGGTCCGGGTGAAAAACTGTTTTTT. Its protein is CASSLQGPGEKLFF.

V is TRBV5-1 and J is TRBJ2-7, with a tentative D call TRBD2 (6 bases). The length of the CDR3 is 14 residues. V lost 6 bases to trimming and J lost 2 bases, with 15 bases between them. CDR1 is SGHRS, CDR2 YFSETQ, per germline. The CDR3 DNA follows: TGCGCCAGCAAACGACTAGGCGACCCCTACGAGCAGTACTTC. Translation gives CASKRLGDPYEQYF.

V gene TRBV1 combines with J gene TRBJ2-1; TRBD2 is taken as the D call from the table, unchecked against the DNA. TRBV1 is deemed a pseudogene. The CDR3 covers 21 residues. The CDR3 nucleotides read TGCACCAGCAGCCAAGATTTTTACGGGACTAGCGGGGGCCAACCCTACAATGAGCAGTTCTTC. The encoded protein is CTSSQDFYGTSGGQPYNEQFF.

This clone has more than one count but fewer than ten. The chain has TRBV5-4 and TRBJ2-1; 10 bases are a match to TRBD2. The junction had 18 bases not matched to a gene; V was cut back by 4 bases and J by 5 bases. In germline, CDR1 is SGHNT, CDR2 YYREEE (reference sequence). The CDR3 length is 19 residues. The CDR3 here is CASSPPYLRIAGGHNEQFF. CDR3 bases: TGTGCCAGCAGCCCCCCTTATCTCAGAATAGCGGGAGGTCACAATGAGCAGTTCTTC.

The chain has TRBV6-5 and TRBJ1-2, with D possibly being TRBD1 (5 bases). Germline CDR1 reads MNHEY; CDR2 reads SVGAGI. This CDR3 region has 15 residues. V shed 4 bases and J shed 0 bases, with 12 bases lying between them. Written as DNA, the CDR3 is TGTGCCAGCAGTTTTACCGGGACCGCTAACTATGGCTACACCTTC. Residues: CASSFTGTANYGYTF.

This rearrangement joins TRBV5-1 to TRBJ2-5, with D unclear. There are 14 residues in the CDR3. Trimming shortened V by 1 base and J by 2 bases, and 9 bases separated the two germline ends. Germline V gene sequence: CDR1 SGHRS, CDR2 YFSETQ. CDR3 in amino acids: CASSLQAPQETQYF. DNA of the CDR3: TGCGCCAGCAGCTTGCAGGCACCTCAAGAGACCCAGTACTTC.

This clone was counted between two and nine times. The CDR3 is CASSPRQGATNEKLFF. As DNA, the CDR3 is TGTGCCAGCTCACCACGACAGGGAGCAACTAATGAAAAACTGTTTTTT. This rearrangement joins TRBV18 to TRBJ1-4, with 7 bases that match TRBD1. Trimming at V came to 1 base and at J to 0 bases, leaving 2 bases not matched to a gene. This CDR3 contains 16 residues. The germline gives CDR1 KGHSH, CDR2 LQKENI.

This clone is a singleton in its sample. The chain uses TRBV20-1 and TRBJ1-5; D call uncertain. The V gene lost 5 bases and the J gene lost 9 bases, with 8 bases spanning the gap. The CDR3 covers 10 residues. The germline CDR1 and CDR2 sequences are DFQATT and SNEGSKA (reference sequence). The DNA of the CDR3 is TGCAGTGCTCCGTGGGTGCCCCAGCATTTT. Its translation is CSAPWVPQHF.

V is TRBV10-3 and J is TRBJ2-7; D gene unclear. Trimming took off 10 bases at V and 4 bases at J, with 11 bases between the two ends. The CDR3 spans 11 residues. Germline V lookup: CDR1 ENHRY, CDR2 SYGVKD. The CDR3 spells CATSGSYEQYF. DNA for the CDR3: TGTGCCACCTCCGGGTCGTACGAGCAGTACTTC.

This clone rates as large. This sequence joins TRBV3-1 (or the pseudogene TRBV3-2) and TRBJ1-3; D is uncertain. The ends were cut back, 1 base at V and 4 bases at J, with 14 bases in the middle. The germline gives CDR1 LGHDT, CDR2 YNNKEL (reference sequence). CDR3 length: 16 amino acids. The CDR3 DNA follows: TGTGCCAGCAGCCAAGGGTTTGGGGTAATCGGAAACACCATATATTTT. Protein product: CASSQGFGVIGNTIYF.